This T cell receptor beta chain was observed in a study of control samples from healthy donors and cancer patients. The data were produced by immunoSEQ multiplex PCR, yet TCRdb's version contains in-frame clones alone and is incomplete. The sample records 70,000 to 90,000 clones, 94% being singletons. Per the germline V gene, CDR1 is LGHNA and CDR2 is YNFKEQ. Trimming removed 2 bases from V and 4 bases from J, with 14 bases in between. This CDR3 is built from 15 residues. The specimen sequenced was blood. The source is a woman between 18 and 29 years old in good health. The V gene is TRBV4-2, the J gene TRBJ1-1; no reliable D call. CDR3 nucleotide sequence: TGTGCCAGCAGCCAAAATCCCGGACCGCTCACTGAAGCTTTCTTT. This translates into CASSQNPGPLTEAFF.